The rows below give T cell receptor beta chains drawn from one sample of a study of human T cells and chemical hapten exposure. Each CDR3 protein is one row after TCRdb ran MiXCR on the RACE reads. The sample yields 62,000 or so distinct CDR3 sequences, 10% to 11% seen once. The input for sequencing was whole blood, taken in connection with sensitization to the hapten diphenylcyclopropenone (DPC). These receptors came from a woman in her forties or fifties with alopecia areata. Some clones in this sample may be carry-over from other donors' samples. The CDR3 runs from the conserved cysteine through the conserved F or W. The D gene is left open where the match is weak. The size field is filled for only some rows; it gives once, few, many or a size class.

j_call v_call d_call clone_size cdr3_nt cdr3_aa
TRBJ2-2 TRBV9 NA many TGTGCCAGCAGCGTAGTGGCCCAGGGGTGGGCCGGGGAGCTGTTTTTT CASSVVAQGWAGELFF
TRBJ2-3 TRBV10-2 NA many TGCGCCAGCAGACAACAGGGTTTTAGCACAGATACGCAGTATTTT CASRQQGFSTDTQYF
TRBJ1-1 TRBV4-3 NA many TGCGCCAGCAGCCGTTTGAGAGACACTGAAGCTTTCTTT CASSRLRDTEAFF
TRBJ2-1 TRBV5-6 TRBD2 NA TGTGCCAGCAGCCTACCGCGGGGGGGCCTTAATGAGCAGTTCTTC CASSLPRGGLNEQFF
TRBJ2-7 TRBV28 NA many TGTGCCAGCAGCCTTAATGGGGTCGGGCGTGGAATGCGTGAGCAGTACTTC CASSLNGVGRGMREQYF
TRBJ2-6 TRBV12-3/TRBV12-4 TRBD2 many TGTGCCAGCACTCCGGGAGGATCTGGGGCCAACGTCCTGACTTTC CASTPGGSGANVLTF
TRBJ2-2 TRBV20-1 NA few TGCAGTGCTAGAGAACGGAGATACAGGGGAGGAGGTCCCGGGGAGCTGTTTTTT CSARERRYRGGGPGELFF
TRBJ1-3 TRBV6-5 NA many TGTGCCAGCAGTTACCGGAACTCTGGAAACACCATATATTTT CASSYRNSGNTIYF
TRBJ1-1 TRBV18 NA many TGTGCCAGCTCACCCACAGTGAACACTGAAGCTTTCTTT CASSPTVNTEAFF
TRBJ1-1 TRBV30 NA many TGTGCCTGGAAACGTTCCCGGAACACTGAAGCTTTCTTT CAWKRSRNTEAFF
TRBJ2-5 TRBV7-9 NA NA TGTGCCAGCAGCTTATTCAGTACGGGGAACCAAGAGACCCAGTACTTC CASSLFSTGNQETQYF
TRBJ1-2 TRBV29-1 TRBD1 NA TGCAGCGGGGGACAGGAGATCTATGGCTACACCTTC CSGGQEIYGYTF
TRBJ1-4 TRBV21-1 NA many TGTGCCAGCAACTCCCAGCCGCAGGGACGGGGAAAACTGTTTTTT CASNSQPQGRGKLFF
TRBJ2-3 TRBV5-4 NA NA TGTGCCAGCAAAGCGGACACAGATACGCAGTATTTT CASKADTDTQYF
TRBJ2-5 TRBV14 NA many TGTGCCAGCAGCCCGGAGCAGGTCGCCCAAGAGACCCAGTACTTC CASSPEQVAQETQYF
TRBJ2-1 TRBV4-2 TRBD2 many TGTGCCAGCAGCCAAGATCGTCGCGGGCTAGCGGGGGGGCACAATGAGCAGTTCTTC CASSQDRRGLAGGHNEQFF
TRBJ2-1 TRBV6-2/TRBV6-3 NA many TGTGCCAGCAGCTCGACGGCCCGGGGTGAGCAGTTCTTC CASSSTARGEQFF
TRBJ2-3 TRBV20-1 NA many TGCAGTGCTAGTTCCCGGGGTCCGTCGCGCGGGGATACGCAGTATTTT CSASSRGPSRGDTQYF
TRBJ1-5 TRBV18 NA few TGTGCCAGCTCACCCTCCTCACATCAGCCCCAGCATTTT CASSPSSHQPQHF
TRBJ1-1 TRBV4-2 NA NA TGTGCCAGCAGCCGCACTGGGTCAACTGAAGCTTTCTTT CASSRTGSTEAFF
TRBJ2-2 TRBV3-1 NA few TGTGCCAGCAGCCCGCGTACTAGCAGGGCCGGGGAGCTGTTTTTT CASSPRTSRAGELFF
TRBJ2-4 TRBV4-2 NA few TGTGCCAGCAGCCAAGTGGTCGGCAACCTAAACATTCAGTACTTC CASSQVVGNLNIQYF